This T cell receptor (beta chain) was obtained from a study of CD8 T cells in ankylosing spondylitis. TCRdb recomputed calls from the 5' RACE reads with MiXCR, one row per CDR3 protein. The repertoire holds around 150,000 distinct CDR3 sequences, with around 20% as singletons. This clonotype came up many times. With V trimmed by 2 bases and J by 4 bases, 4 bases remained unmatched. The CDR3 consists of 16 residues. Germline CDR1 is SGHRS and CDR2 is YFSETQ. V and J are TRBV5-1 and TRBJ2-2, with 11 bases that match TRBD1. The clonotype was recovered from a male donor with ankylosing spondylitis or in good health (not recorded which). Input material: blood, either unsorted or a sorted T cell fraction (not recorded which). CDR3 sequence reads: CASSFFGQGATGELFF. In DNA, the CDR3 is TGCGCCAGCAGCTTTTTCGGACAGGGGGCCACCGGGGAGCTGTTTTTT. Drawing the rest from reference TRBV5-1 and TRBJ2-2, the complete variable domain is KAGVTQTPRYLIKTRGQQVTLSCSPISGHRSVSWYQQTPGQGLQFLFEYFSETQRNKGNFPGRFSGRQFSNSRSEMNVSTLELGDSALYLCASSFFGQGATGELFFGEGSRLTVL.